This T cell receptor (beta chain) was captured by sequencing in a study of blood T cell repertoires in COVID-19. Study context: Sources were T cells, B-cell-depleted T cells, or PBMCs; the material itself was cDNA or gDNA.

TCRdb's table, derived via immunoSEQ multiplex PCR, lists solely in-frame clones and lacks some. The sample lists 170,000 or so clones, more than 75% occurring once. Germline V lookup: CDR1 MNHEY, CDR2 SVGEGT. The CDR3 totals 13 residues. The V end lost 1 base, the J end lost 11 bases, and 14 bases lay between the germline ends. During active infection, Seattle patients enrolled and were then monitored through disease. The sample was peripheral blood. This TCR derives from a man aged 60 to 75 with COVID-19, enrolled during active disease. The chain couples TRBV6-2 or TRBV6-3 to TRBJ1-1; D gene ambiguous. The CDR3 region is CASSYFPGEVAFF. CDR3 nucleotide sequence: TGTGCCAGCAGTTACTTCCCGGGTGAGGTGGCTTTCTTT.